A single sample is the source of the 30 T cell receptor beta chains below, sequenced in a study of CD8+CD57+ T cells in acquired aplastic anemia. Sequencing involved patients with CD8+CD57+ cell expansion previously shown by flow cytometry. According to the study, genomic DNA was the template for TCR beta VDJ and CDR3 profiling. TCRdb recomputed calls from the reads with MiXCR, one row per CDR3 protein. The sample yields hundreds of thousands of distinct CDR3 sequences, more than 25% seen once. Sequencing was performed on sorted CD4+, CD8+, or CD8+CD57+ T cells (not recorded which) from PBMCs. All receptors derive from a human donor with aplastic anemia.

Concerning this clonotype: Being one base from a much bigger clone, this may be a read error. The conserved phenylalanine or tryptophan is not found at the CDR3 terminus, so this likely reflects a read error. The chain employs TRBV7-9 and TRBJ2-5; D not resolved. V lost 7 bases, J lost 2 bases, and 8 bases lay in between. This CDR3 has 12 residues. The V gene's germline CDR1 is SEHNR and CDR2 FQNEAQ (reference sequence). CDR3 sequence (DNA): TGTGCCAGCACCATTCTTCAAGAGACCCAGTACCTC. This encodes CASTILQETQYL.

This clonotype was recorded at least ten times. V and J are TRBV20-1 and TRBJ2-1, with TRBD1 identical over 9 bases. This CDR3 is built from 14 residues. The germline V gene encodes CDR1 DFQATT and CDR2 SNEGSKA (reference sequence). Unmatched junction bases numbered 4, after V lost 3 bases and J lost 4 bases. The CDR3 DNA sequence: TGCAGTGCTAGGAGGACAGGGGTGTACAATGAGCAGTTCTTC. This translates into CSARRTGVYNEQFF.

This clonotype was seen ten or more times. The chain recombines TRBV29-1 with TRBJ2-1; no reliable D call. The length of the CDR3 is 10 residues. Germline V gene data show CDR1 as SQVTM and CDR2 as ANQGSEA. V lost 4 bases and J lost 8, with 6 bases in between. The CDR3 nucleotides are TGCAGCGTTGGTAGGGATGAGCAGTTCTTC. It encodes CSVGRDEQFF.

The J gene is TRBJ1-1, the V gene TRBV5-4; D possibly corresponds to TRBD1 (5 bases). The CDR3 is made up of 17 amino acids. V was cut by 2 bases and J by 5 bases, with 22 bases left in between. CDR1 and CDR2 (germline): SGHNT, YYREEE (reference sequence). Here the CDR3 reads CASSLASETVLKTEAFF. The CDR3 DNA sequence: TGTGCCAGCAGCTTAGCTTCGGAGACAGTACTCAAAACTGAAGCTTTCTTT.

The genes are TRBV2 and TRBJ1-4; possibly TRBD1 for D (5 bases). Trimming removed 2 bases from V and 4 bases from J, with 11 bases in between. Germline V gives CDR1 SNHLY, CDR2 FYNNEI. The CDR3 consists of 15 residues. CDR3 DNA: TGTGCCAGCAGTGAATTTTGGGGGAGTAATGAAAAACTGTTTTTT. Amino acid sequence: CASSEFWGSNEKLFF.

The chain links TRBV9 to TRBJ1-2, with a tentative D call TRBD1 (5 bases). V lost 6 bases, J lost 7 bases, and 13 bases lay in between. The CDR3 totals 12 residues. Germline V CDR1 and CDR2: SGDLS, YYNGEE. In DNA form, the CDR3 reads TGTGCCAGCATGGGAGCTCAGGGTGGCTACACCTTC. This sequence encodes CASMGAQGGYTF.

This clonotype was seen many times. The chain has TRBV10-2 and TRBJ1-4; 7 bases match TRBD1. The J segment lost 7 bases and the V segment lost 6 bases, leaving 14 bases of the junction unmatched. The CDR3 runs 16 residues. CDR1 WSHSY and CDR2 SAAADI come from the germline V gene. CDR3 bases: TGCGCCAGCAGCGACCTCCGGGACAGAGGTTCTGAAAAACTGTTTTTT. This codes for CASSDLRDRGSEKLFF.

This clonotype was picked up a small number of times. The genes are TRBV20-1 and TRBJ2-5; 10 positions match TRBD2. Germline CDR1 DFQATT, CDR2 SNEGSKA (reference sequence). There are 16 residues in the CDR3. V was pared by 6 bases and J by 0 bases, with 10 bases of the junction left unmatched. The CDR3 reads CSASPGLAVYQETQYF. CDR3 DNA sequence: TGCAGTGCCTCCCCTGGACTAGCGGTTTACCAAGAGACCCAGTACTTC.

As to this clonotype: This may arise from a read error, as a much more abundant clone is one base away. This chain uses TRBV7-2 with TRBJ1-6, with D perhaps TRBD1 (5 bases). V was trimmed by 5 bases and J by 6 bases, leaving 11 bases between them. The CDR3 covers 14 residues. The germline V gene has CDR1 SGHTA and CDR2 FQGNSA. Here the CDR3 reads CASSQGRGNSPLHF. The CDR3 bases are TGTGCCAGCAGCCAGGGACGGGGTAATTCACCCCTCCACTTT.

A few counts support this clonotype. This rearrangement joins TRBV11-2 to TRBJ1-2, with 10 positions matching TRBD1. Germline CDR1 and CDR2: SGHAT and FQNNGV. The CDR3 runs to 15 residues. The J segment lost 5 bases and the V segment lost 7 bases, leaving 10 bases of the junction unmatched. Here the CDR3 DNA reads TGTGCCAGCAATCCCGGACAGGGGGAAGTTTATGGCTACACCTTC. Translating it yields CASNPGQGEVYGYTF.

This CDR3 is CASSQVMGARAVYNEQFF. The DNA for the CDR3 is TGTGCCAGCAGCCAAGTTATGGGGGCTAGGGCCGTCTACAATGAGCAGTTCTTC. V is TRBV3-1 and J is TRBJ2-1; a weak D match, TRBD1 (6 bases). CDR3 length equals 18 residues. CDR1 and CDR2 (germline): LGHDT, YNNKEL (reference sequence). Trimming left V 1 base short and J 3 bases short, with 19 bases between.

This clonotype was seen a handful of times. The rearrangement uses TRBV5-6 and TRBJ2-7, with 7 bases fitting TRBD2. V dropped 1 base and J dropped 6; count of bases not matched to a gene: 10. Germline CDR1 and CDR2: SGHDT and YYEEEE. This CDR3 is built from 15 residues. The CDR3 DNA is TGTGCCAGCAGCTTGAAGGCGGGAGTTAAATCCGAGCAGTACTTC. Its translation: CASSLKAGVKSEQYF.

This clonotype was seen once. This chain joins TRBV7-2 and TRBJ2-1; 7 bases are shared with TRBD1. CDR3 length: 18 amino acids. J was trimmed by 7 bases and V by 0 bases; bases with no gene match: 15. From germline, CDR1 is SGHTA and CDR2 FQGNSA. The CDR3 bases are TGTGCCAGCAGCTTAGCTCGAATAAGTAGACAGGGTACGAATGAGCAGTTCTTC. Its translation: CASSLARISRQGTNEQFF.

This clonotype was seen more than once but under ten times. The V and J genes are TRBV14 and TRBJ1-1; no firm D call. CDR3 length: 14 residues. V was pared by 0 bases and J by 14 bases, with 19 bases between. CDR1 SGHDN and CDR2 FVKESK come from the germline V gene. This CDR3 reads CASSQETRSTVYFF. The DNA for the CDR3 is TGTGCCAGCAGCCAAGAGACAAGGTCGACGGTGTACTTCTTT.

This clonotype has a count of ten or more. The CDR3 loop is CASRRGLEGGEQFF. The CDR3 coding sequence is TGTGCCAGCAGGAGGGGACTAGAGGGTGGTGAGCAGTTCTTC. The J gene is TRBJ2-1, the V gene TRBV25-1; 8 bases align to TRBD2. Germline CDR1 MGHDK, CDR2 SYGVNS. This CDR3 comprises 14 residues. V lost 6 bases to trimming and J lost 9 bases; unmatched junction nucleotides: 10.

This clonotype has a handful of counts. Compared with germline, one end of the junction differs, possibly owing to a read error. The rearrangement uses TRBV20-1 and TRBJ2-1, with 12 bases identical to TRBD2. This CDR3 region has 15 residues. Germline CDR1 is DFQATT and CDR2 is SNEGSKA (reference sequence). CDR3 in amino acids: CSASRTSGRINGQFF. The CDR3 nucleotides read TGCAGTGCTAGCAGAACTAGCGGGAGGATTAATGGGCAGTTCTTC.

This clonotype was counted only a few times. The chain couples TRBV5-4 to TRBJ2-5, with D possibly being TRBD1 (6 bases). The V end lost 4 bases, the J end lost 0 bases, and 16 bases lay between the germline ends. CDR1 and CDR2 (germline): SGHNT, YYREEE (reference sequence). The CDR3 length is 16 residues. The CDR3 loop reads CASSRGQSLDQETQYF. In DNA form, the CDR3 reads TGTGCCAGCAGCAGGGGACAATCCTTGGACCAAGAGACCCAGTACTTC.

This clonotype occurred a few times. In nucleotides, the CDR3 is TGTGCCAGCAGCAACGAGGTTAGGGACGAGGAGACCCAGTACTTC. Amino acids: CASSNEVRDEETQYF. The J gene is TRBJ2-5, the V gene TRBV7-8; D possibly uses TRBD1 or TRBD2 (5 bases each). CDR3 length: 15 amino acids. CDR1 and CDR2 (germline): SGHVS, FQNEAQ. With 5 bases removed from V and 5 bases from J, the gap between germline ends came to 18 bases.

This clonotype was observed a few times. The V and J genes are TRBV11-2 and TRBJ2-1; tentative D call: TRBD2 (6 bases). V was shortened by 5 bases and J by 5 bases, with 19 bases between the two germline ends. Germline assignment: CDR1 SGHAT and CDR2 FQNNGV. The CDR3 sequence is 16 residues long. Here the CDR3 reads CASSAHWSSGNNEQFF. CDR3 bases: TGTGCCAGCAGCGCCCACTGGAGTAGCGGAAACAATGAGCAGTTCTTC.

This clonotype has a count of ten or more. The CDR3 protein is CSASPGLAYEQYF. CDR3 bases: TGCAGTGCTAGCCCCGGACTAGCCTACGAGCAGTACTTC. The V gene is TRBV20-1, the J gene TRBJ2-7, with 7 bases fitting TRBD2. Looked up from germline, CDR1 is DFQATT and CDR2 is SNEGSKA (reference sequence). This CDR3 is built from 13 residues. Trimming removed 3 bases from V and 2 bases from J; junction bases left unmatched: 4.

The table lists this clonotype with many counts. The chain uses TRBV15 and TRBJ1-5; D unresolved. Germline V CDR1 and CDR2: LNHNV, YYDKDF (reference sequence). The CDR3 extends over 15 amino acids. V lost 6 bases, J lost 1 base, and 13 bases lay in between. The CDR3 DNA sequence: TGTGCCACCAGTGGTCTGGAGCGGAGCAATCAGCCCCAGCATTTT. This sequence encodes CATSGLERSNQPQHF.

This clonotype has a count of ten or more. This chain uses TRBV5-1 with TRBJ2-7; the D gene is possibly TRBD1 (6 bases). Germline V gene data show CDR1 as SGHRS and CDR2 as YFSETQ. The CDR3 sequence is 13 residues long. Trimming left V 1 base short and J 6 bases short, with 11 bases between. CDR3 region: CASSLTGLSEQYF. The CDR3 DNA is TGCGCCAGCAGCTTGACAGGGTTAAGCGAGCAGTACTTC.

This rearrangement joins TRBV4-1 to TRBJ2-7, with 8 bases identical to TRBD1. The CDR3 is made up of 15 amino acids. Trimming removed 0 bases from V and 3 bases from J; junction bases left unmatched: 4. Germline V CDR1 and CDR2: MGHRA, YSYEKL. CDR3 sequence reads: CASSQDGTGYYEQYF. In nucleotides, the CDR3 is TGCGCCAGCAGCCAAGACGGGACAGGTTACTACGAGCAGTACTTC.

The rearrangement links TRBV27 to TRBJ2-1; D is possibly TRBD2 (6 bases). The CDR3 is 15 residues long. The V gene lost 3 bases and the J gene lost 5 bases, with 14 bases spanning the gap. The germline V gene encodes CDR1 MNHEY and CDR2 SMNVEV (reference sequence). The CDR3 DNA follows: TGTGCCAGCAGTTTCTTCGCGGGAATCAACAATGAGCAGTTCTTC. This translates into CASSFFAGINNEQFF.

The table lists this clonotype with a few counts. The chain combines TRBV11-3 with TRBJ2-5; D remains ambiguous. The germline V and J ends were trimmed by 6 bases and 4 bases, with 18 bases remaining between them. The CDR3 has 15 amino acids. CDR1 and CDR2 (germline): SGHNT, YENEEA. CDR3 coding DNA: TGTGCCAGCAGTTCTACCGGAGCTTTCGGAGAGACCCAGTACTTC. This gives the protein CASSSTGAFGETQYF.

Ten or more counts support this clonotype. The chain links TRBV25-1 to TRBJ2-7, with D perhaps matching TRBD1 (5 bases). Germline values: CDR1 MGHDK, CDR2 SYGVNS. There are 15 residues in the CDR3. The ends were cut back, 4 bases at V and 3 bases at J, with 16 bases in the middle. This chain's CDR3 is CASSAQGANYYEQYF. The CDR3 DNA reads TGTGCCAGCAGTGCCCAGGGCGCAAACTACTACGAGCAGTACTTC.

V usage is TRBV10-3 and J usage is TRBJ1-3, with D possibly being TRBD1 (5 bases). The CDR3 runs to 14 residues. Germline CDR1 is ENHRY and CDR2 is SYGVKD. Trimming left V 10 bases short and J 1 base short, with 14 bases between. In DNA, the CDR3 is TGTGCCAGCTCCCGTCGGGGGTCTGGAAACACCATATATTTT. Encoded protein: CASSRRGSGNTIYF.

The chain carries TRBV6-1 and TRBJ1-5; possible D gene TRBD1, 5 bases. V gave up 7 bases and J gave up 6 bases, with 13 bases separating them. Germline V CDR1 and CDR2: MNHNS, SASEGT. There are 13 residues in the CDR3. Here the CDR3 reads CASTVGVRQPQHF. CDR3 coding DNA: TGTGCCAGCACGGTGGGGGTCCGTCAGCCCCAGCATTTT.

This clonotype was observed many times. The chain links TRBV2 to TRBJ2-7, with D tentatively TRBD2 (6 bases). Trimming shortened V by 6 bases and J by 4 bases, and 16 bases separated the two germline ends. This CDR3 comprises 14 residues. Germline V gene lookup returns CDR1 SNHLY and CDR2 FYNNEI. For the CDR3, the DNA is TGTGCCAGCAGGGGACTGGTGACGGTGTACGAGCAGTACTTC. Translating gives CASRGLVTVYEQYF.

This clonotype came up many times. The gene calls are TRBV25-1 and TRBJ1-6, with TRBD1 as a possible D gene (6 bases). CDR1 is MGHDK, CDR2 SYGVNS, per germline. Trimming pared 5 bases from V and 7 bases from J, leaving 12 bases between. The CDR3 contains 14 residues. CDR3 sequence: CASSRARGNSPLHF. In nucleotides, the CDR3 is TGTGCCAGCAGTCGGGCCAGGGGCAATTCACCCCTCCACTTT.